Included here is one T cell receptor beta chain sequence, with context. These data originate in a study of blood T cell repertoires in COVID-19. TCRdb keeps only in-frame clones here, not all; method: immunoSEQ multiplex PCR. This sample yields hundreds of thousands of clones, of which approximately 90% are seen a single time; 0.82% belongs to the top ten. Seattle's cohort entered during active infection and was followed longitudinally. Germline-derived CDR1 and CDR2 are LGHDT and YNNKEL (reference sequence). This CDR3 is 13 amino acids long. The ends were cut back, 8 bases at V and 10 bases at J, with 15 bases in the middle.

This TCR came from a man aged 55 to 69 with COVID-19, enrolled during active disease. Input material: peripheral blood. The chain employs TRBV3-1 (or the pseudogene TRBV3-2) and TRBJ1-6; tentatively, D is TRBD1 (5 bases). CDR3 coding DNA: TGTGCCAGCGGGGACCACGGGAGGTCACCCCTCCACTTT. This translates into CASGDHGRSPLHF.